The T cell receptor beta chain under discussion was sequenced for a study of control samples from healthy donors and cancer patients. Some clones are missing from TCRdb's copy, which holds only in-frame ones; the method was immunoSEQ multiplex PCR. This sample has 75,000 to 100,000 clones, with around 90% found just once. The CDR3 sequence is 13 residues long. The V and J ends lost 7 bases and 6 bases respectively, with 13 bases between them. CDR1 is LNHDA, CDR2 SQIVND, per germline (reference sequence). The chain carries TRBV19 and TRBJ2-4; D not certain. Sequencing was performed on blood. The TCR originated in a human donor in good health. The donor label of this sample is uncertain. The DNA of the CDR3 is TGTGCCAGTACGACCGGGCCCTTAAACATTCAGTACTTC. As protein: CASTTGPLNIQYF.